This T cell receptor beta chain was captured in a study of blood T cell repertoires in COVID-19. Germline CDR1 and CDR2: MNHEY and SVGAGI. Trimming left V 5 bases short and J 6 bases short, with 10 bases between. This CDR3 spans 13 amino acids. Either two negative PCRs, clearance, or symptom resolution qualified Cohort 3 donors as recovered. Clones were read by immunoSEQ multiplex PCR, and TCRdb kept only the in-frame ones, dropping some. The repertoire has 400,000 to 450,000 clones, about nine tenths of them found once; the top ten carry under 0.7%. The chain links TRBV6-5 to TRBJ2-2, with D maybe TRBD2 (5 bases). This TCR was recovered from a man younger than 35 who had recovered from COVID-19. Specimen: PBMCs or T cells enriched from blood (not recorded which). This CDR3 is CASSKRRSGELFF. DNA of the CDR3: TGTGCCAGCAGTAAAAGGAGGTCCGGGGAGCTGTTTTTT.